This T cell receptor beta chain was recovered during a study of a mutant IDH1 vaccine in newly diagnosed glioma. CDR1 is LNHDA, CDR2 SQIVND, per germline (reference sequence). The CDR3 covers 16 residues. Deletions cut 5 bases from V and 2 bases from J, with 18 bases between. About this clone: Its antigen is unknown.

The time point was: week 35, safety follow-up. Doses consisted of 300 ug of mutant IDH1 20-mer peptide each, paired with topical imiquimod. The data were produced by immunoSEQ multiplex PCR, yet TCRdb's version contains in-frame clones alone and is incomplete. This sample has fewer than 30,000 clones, with 75% to 90% found just once. The starting material was PBMCs, obtained from a glioma patient whose treatment included an IDH1 peptide vaccine. V and J are TRBV19 and TRBJ1-2; no clear D gene. This sequence was found in a man aged 25 to 40 with glioma. In DNA, the CDR3 is TGTGCCAGTAGTGGAGGGCCGGGTCCTCCAAACTATGGCTACACCTTC. Translating it yields CASSGGPGPPNYGYTF.